The following is a TCR beta chain sequence with its context. The antigen is not known. A read error may account for a junction end that differs from germline. The sample belongs to a study of OX40 agonist ivuxolimab in advanced cancers. Study-wide background: At approximately 83% male, the cohort had a mean age of approximately 60 years, ranging from roughly 20 to 80. The study reported partial responses in three patients: one hepatocellular carcinoma, two cutaneous melanoma.

Study-wide results and limits: Normalized T-cell clonal expansion was also low in a subset of nonresponders. Clonal expansion among partial responders at 0.1-3.0 mg/kg ranked near the lowest.

This CDR3 comprises 15 residues. Method: immunoSEQ multiplex PCR; TCRdb's copy keeps in-frame clones and lacks some. The sample lists over 45,000 clones, about four fifths occurring once. The chain joins TRBV6-7 to TRBJ1-2, with D possibly TRBD1 on 6 matching bases. TRBV6-7 counts as an open reading frame of uncertain function. The TCR was taken from an adult with an advanced solid tumor such as melanoma, head and neck, liver or kidney cancer. The sequencing used CD4+ or CD8+ T cells sorted from blood, collected in a trial of the OX40 agonist ivuxolimab. This CDR3 reads CASRFRTARGYDYTF. CDR3 coding DNA: TGTGCCAGCAGGTTTCGGACAGCCCGAGGTTATGACTACACCTTC.